This T cell receptor beta chain is from a study of blood T cells in healthy people across ages. Trimming took off 5 bases at V and 8 bases at J, with 13 bases between the two ends. In germline, CDR1 is SEHNR, CDR2 FQNEAQ (reference sequence). The CDR3 extends over 12 amino acids. Study-level results: Unsorted PBMC input precluded a conclusive naive versus antigen-experienced comparison.

The table lists this clonotype with a few counts. The target antigen is unknown. Using a J-beta primer mix together with a sample-barcoded 5' primer, a second PCR was run for roughly 7 to 12 cycles. TCRdb independently ran MiXCR on the 5' RACE reads; one entry per CDR3 protein. In the table there are about 720,000 distinct CDR3 sequences, roughly 25% of which are singletons. In addition, the sample was reused for a study of T cells of mothers and their children. As that report states: In this cohort, donors were three healthy Caucasian mothers plus their six children.

The specimen sequenced was blood. This chain uses TRBV7-9 with TRBJ2-7; D is possibly TRBD1 (5 bases). This TCR was sampled from a boy younger than 18 in good health. CDR3 DNA sequence: TGTGCCAGCAGCCCCCAGGGTTGGCAGCAGTACTTC. Amino acid sequence: CASSPQGWQQYF.